A selection of T cell receptor beta chains follows, all from one sample in a study of beta chain features in type 1 diabetes. TCRdb's copy holds only in-frame clones and misses some; the assay was immunoSEQ multiplex PCR. The sample lists about 340,000 clones, 7% to 10% occurring once. Input material: central memory CD4+ T cells from blood. The receptors stem from a man aged 30 to 39 with type 1 diabetes. Both conserved end residues are part of each CDR3. The D gene is left open where the match is weak. A row's size may be missing; if present it is once, few, many or a size class.

cdr3_aa: CASSRGAGNTEAFF
cdr3_nt: TGCGCCAGCAGCCGGGGAGCAGGGAACACTGAAGCTTTCTTT
j_call: TRBJ1-1
d_call: .
v_call: TRBV5-1
clone_size: few

cdr3_aa: CAWSVTSLDTGELFF
cdr3_nt: TGTGCCTGGAGTGTAACTAGCCTCGACACCGGGGAGCTGTTTTTT
j_call: TRBJ2-2
d_call: .
v_call: TRBV30
clone_size: few

cdr3_aa: CASSSWDRGGYTF
cdr3_nt: TGTGCCAGCAGCTCCTGGGACAGAGGAGGCTACACCTTC
j_call: TRBJ1-2
d_call: TRBD1
v_call: TRBV7-2
clone_size: .

cdr3_aa: CASSVDSGGSYEQYF
cdr3_nt: TGCGCCAGCAGCGTAGATAGCGGGGGCTCCTACGAGCAGTACTTC
j_call: TRBJ2-7
d_call: TRBD2
v_call: TRBV5-1
clone_size: few

cdr3_aa: CASSLVHTGRTQYF
cdr3_nt: TGTGCCAGCAGCTTGGTCCACACGGGGAGGACCCAGTACTTC
j_call: TRBJ2-5
d_call: .
v_call: TRBV5-6
clone_size: .

cdr3_aa: CASSLATGSLNTEAFF
cdr3_nt: TGTGCCAGCAGCTTAGCGACAGGGTCCCTGAACACTGAAGCTTTCTTT
j_call: TRBJ1-1
d_call: TRBD1
v_call: TRBV7-2
clone_size: .

cdr3_aa: CASSLGLSAEYGYTF
cdr3_nt: TGTGCCAGCAGCTTAGGCCTATCGGCGGAGTATGGCTACACCTTC
j_call: TRBJ1-2
d_call: .
v_call: TRBV7-6
clone_size: .

cdr3_aa: CASSEWIEQFF
cdr3_nt: TGTGCCAGCAGTGAATGGATTGAGCAGTTCTTC
j_call: TRBJ2-1
d_call: .
v_call: TRBV6-1
clone_size: few

cdr3_aa: CASSLTRETQYF
cdr3_nt: TGTGCCAGCAGCTTAACTAGGGAGACCCAGTACTTC
j_call: TRBJ2-5
d_call: .
v_call: TRBV7-2
clone_size: .

cdr3_aa: CASSSLTTGGHF
cdr3_nt: TGTGCCAGCAGTTCTCTTACCACAGGGGGCCACTTC
j_call: TRBJ2-7
d_call: TRBD1
v_call: TRBV28
clone_size: few

cdr3_aa: CASSGGAYLSPLHF
cdr3_nt: TGTGCCAGCAGTGGCGGGGCTTACCTCTCACCCCTCCACTTT
j_call: TRBJ1-6
d_call: .
v_call: TRBV28
clone_size: .

cdr3_aa: CASSHTRDSYEQYF
cdr3_nt: TGTGCCAGCAGCCACACCAGGGACTCCTACGAGCAGTACTTC
j_call: TRBJ2-7
d_call: .
v_call: TRBV6-5
clone_size: few

cdr3_aa: CASSAGTGQYF
cdr3_nt: TGTGCCAGCAGCGCCGGGACAGGACAGTATTTT
j_call: TRBJ2-3
d_call: TRBD1
v_call: TRBV6-4
clone_size: .

cdr3_aa: CASSRGGHRTDTQYF
cdr3_nt: TGTGCCAGCAGCCGGGGGGGACACCGCACAGATACGCAGTATTTT
j_call: TRBJ2-3
d_call: TRBD2
v_call: TRBV11-3
clone_size: .

cdr3_aa: CASTEGRMNEKLFF
cdr3_nt: TGTGCCAGCACCGAGGGACGGATGAATGAAAAACTGTTTTTT
j_call: TRBJ1-4
d_call: .
v_call: TRBV2
clone_size: .

cdr3_aa: CASSEQGNTIYF
cdr3_nt: TGTGCCAGCAGTGAACAGGGAAACACCATATATTTT
j_call: TRBJ1-3
d_call: .
v_call: TRBV2
clone_size: many

cdr3_aa: CASRVINRVNSPLHF
cdr3_nt: TGTGCCAGCAGGGTAATTAACAGGGTTAATTCACCCCTCCACTTT
j_call: TRBJ1-6
d_call: .
v_call: TRBV2
clone_size: .

cdr3_aa: CASSLQGKGGYTF
cdr3_nt: TGTGCCAGCAGTTTGCAGGGGAAAGGGGGCTACACCTTC
j_call: TRBJ1-2
d_call: .
v_call: TRBV6-5
clone_size: few